The entry that follows covers one TCR beta chain sequence. CDR1 and CDR2 (germline): MRHNA, SNTAGT. The CDR3 consists of 16 residues. V was clipped by 6 bases and J by 5 bases; unmatched bases: 10. This specimen belongs to a study of control samples from healthy donors and cancer patients. Sequencing used immunoSEQ multiplex PCR; TCRdb keeps in-frame clones, though not all of them. The sample contains around 100,000 clones, roughly nine tenths of which appear only once. The sequence derives from a woman aged 50 to 60 in good health. The specimen was blood. The chain couples TRBV6-4 to TRBJ2-3, with 11 positions matching TRBD2. CDR3 residues: CASSGGLAGGRDTQYF. As DNA, the CDR3 is TGTGCCAGCAGCGGAGGGCTAGCGGGAGGCAGAGATACGCAGTATTTT.